A single sample gave rise to the 21 T cell receptor beta chains below, sequenced in a study of T cells after yellow fever vaccination. From the 5' RACE reads, TCRdb called clonotypes with MiXCR, one entry per CDR3 protein. This table has 150,000 to 200,000 distinct CDR3 sequences, 6% to 7.5% appearing once. The source material was CD4+ T cells sorted from PBMCs, sampled 5 days after the first yellow fever vaccination. These receptors were collected from a young man who received the YFV17D yellow fever vaccine.

Many counts were recorded for this clonotype. This chain connects TRBV2 to TRBJ2-1; D call uncertain. Germline-derived CDR1 and CDR2 are SNHLY and FYNNEI. V was trimmed by 4 bases and J by 6 bases, leaving 13 bases between them. CDR3 length: 14 amino acids. Here the CDR3 reads CASSGAAATNEQFF. CDR3 bases: TGTGCCAGCAGTGGAGCCGCAGCCACCAATGAGCAGTTCTTC.

This clonotype was detected many times. One end of the junction is discordant with germline, which a read error may explain. This chain uses TRBV20-1 with TRBJ2-3; perhaps TRBD1 as D (7 bases). The CDR3 covers 15 residues. Germline CDR1 DFQATT, CDR2 SNEGSKA (reference sequence). The CDR3 sequence is CSARRAEGAGDTQYF. In DNA form, the CDR3 reads TGCAGCGCTAGAAGGGCGGAGGGGGCCGGAGATACGCAGTATTTT.

The chain recombines TRBV9 with TRBJ2-7; D perhaps matches TRBD1 (6 bases). V was shortened by 2 bases and J by 0 bases, with 15 bases between the two germline ends. Germline CDR1 SGDLS, CDR2 YYNGEE. The CDR3 length is 16 residues. CDR3 loop: CASSVSGTPSSYEQYF. In DNA form, the CDR3 reads TGTGCCAGCAGCGTCTCCGGGACACCGAGCTCCTACGAGCAGTACTTC.

The chain combines TRBV7-9 with TRBJ1-1; 7 bases agree with TRBD1. The J segment lost 1 base and the V segment lost 6 bases, leaving 8 bases of the junction unmatched. The CDR3 has 15 amino acids. CDR1 is SEHNR and CDR2 is FQNEAQ in the germline V gene (reference sequence). CDR3 nucleotide sequence: TGTGCCAGCAGTGTCCAGGGGGTAGAGAACACTGAAGCTTTCTTT. Amino acid sequence: CASSVQGVENTEAFF.

This clonotype was detected many times. This rearrangement joins TRBV12-3 or TRBV12-4 to TRBJ2-1; no definite D call. The CDR3 runs 13 residues. The V and J ends lost 3 bases and 8 bases respectively, with 11 bases between them. CDR3 protein: CASSLMVMDEQFF. CDR3 sequence (DNA): TGTGCCAGCAGTTTGATGGTGATGGATGAGCAGTTCTTC.

Many counts were recorded for this clonotype. V usage is TRBV24-1 and J usage is TRBJ1-2; TRBD1 aligns across 7 bases. The trim removed 1 base at V and 7 bases at J, leaving 17 bases unmatched. Germline CDR1 reads KGHDR; CDR2 reads SFDVKD. The CDR3 is 18 residues long. DNA for the CDR3: TGTGCCACCAGTGATTTTGGTCCACCCCGGGACAGACACTCTGGCTACACCTTC. Its translation: CATSDFGPPRDRHSGYTF.

This clonotype showed up many times. The chain uses TRBV6-1 and TRBJ2-3; tentatively, D is TRBD2 (5 bases). Per germline, CDR1 MNHNS and CDR2 SASEGT. The CDR3 is 14 amino acids. Deletions cut 6 bases from V and 0 bases from J, with 10 bases between. The CDR3: CASSPWTSTDTQYF. The CDR3 region has the DNA TGTGCCAGCAGCCCATGGACTAGCACAGATACGCAGTATTTT.

The chain is built from TRBV7-2 and TRBJ2-5; 8 bases agree with TRBD2. Germline V gene lookup returns CDR1 SGHTA and CDR2 FQGNSA. The ends lost 1 base at V and 4 bases at J; junction bases unmatched: 5. This CDR3 contains 15 residues. The CDR3 DNA reads TGTGCCAGCAGCTTAGTTAGCGGGGACGGAGAGACCCAGTACTTC. Translated: CASSLVSGDGETQYF.

This clonotype was picked up many times. This chain links TRBV7-2 with TRBJ2-1; 9 nucleotides align to TRBD2. Germline CDR1 SGHTA, CDR2 FQGNSA. CDR3 length: 16 amino acids. V shed 2 bases, J shed 1 base, and the junction held 3 bases outside the gene matches. DNA of the CDR3: TGTGCCAGCAGCTTATCTAGCGGGATATCCTACAATGAGCAGTTCTTC. Protein: CASSLSSGISYNEQFF.

The CDR3 DNA reads as TGTGCCACCAGCAGAGAAGCTAGCGGGGGGGCGGAGACCCAGTACTTC. This encodes CATSREASGGAETQYF. The chain employs TRBV15 and TRBJ2-5; TRBD2 matches 12 bases. Germline lookup yields CDR1 LNHNV and CDR2 YYDKDF (reference sequence). The length of the CDR3 is 16 residues. The trim removed 0 bases at V and 5 bases at J, leaving 4 bases unmatched.

This chain joins TRBV11-2 and TRBJ2-3; D gene ambiguous. CDR1 and CDR2 from the germline V gene are SGHAT and FQNNGV. The CDR3 totals 16 residues. V lost 5 bases to trimming and J lost 0 bases, with 15 bases between them. In DNA form, the CDR3 reads TGTGCCAGCAGCCCCGCTTGGTATTCTAGCACAGATACGCAGTATTTT. Translated, it gives CASSPAWYSSTDTQYF.

CDR3 sequence reads: CASSSNRGEKLFF. In DNA, the CDR3 is TGTGCCAGCAGTTCCAACAGGGGAGAAAAACTGTTTTTT. V usage is TRBV27 and J usage is TRBJ1-4; TRBD1 matches at 7 bases. With 4 bases clipped from V and 8 bases from J, the junction kept 4 bases outside the gene matches. The length of the CDR3 is 13 residues. Germline V gene lookup returns CDR1 MNHEY and CDR2 SMNVEV (reference sequence).

This clonotype showed up many times. The genes are TRBV7-3 and TRBJ2-1; 9 positions match TRBD1. Germline CDR1 is SGHTA and CDR2 is FQGTGA. Trimming at V came to 6 bases and at J to 7 bases, leaving 4 bases not matched to a gene. This CDR3 has 13 amino acids. For the CDR3, the DNA is TGTGCCAGCAGACGGGACAGGGATAATGAGCAGTTCTTC. It is translated as CASRRDRDNEQFF.

At least ten counts were recorded for this clonotype. This chain joins TRBV5-1 and TRBJ2-5, with 7 bases identical to TRBD1. V was pared by 0 bases and J by 0 bases, with 5 bases of the junction left unmatched. The CDR3 has 16 residues. Per the germline V gene, CDR1 is SGHRS and CDR2 is YFSETQ. The CDR3 loop reads CASSLGGQSYQETQYF. CDR3 nucleotide sequence: TGCGCCAGCAGCTTGGGGGGACAGTCGTACCAAGAGACCCAGTACTTC.

This clonotype was counted a few times. Here the CDR3 reads CASSEAGNSPLHF. Written as DNA, the CDR3 is TGTGCCAGCAGTGAAGCCGGCAATTCACCCCTCCACTTT. This chain connects TRBV6-1 to TRBJ1-6; no clear D. This CDR3 spans 13 amino acids. V was pared by 0 bases and J by 7 bases, with 4 bases between. Germline loops: CDR1 MNHNS, CDR2 SASEGT.

This clonotype was detected many times. The chain couples TRBV29-1 to TRBJ2-3; D ambiguous. V was trimmed by 0 bases and J by 5 bases, leaving 15 bases between them. Germline V gives CDR1 SQVTM, CDR2 ANQGSEA. This CDR3 is 15 amino acids long. CDR3 bases: TGCAGCGTTGAAGATCATGGGTCATTAAGAGATACGCAGTATTTT. This codes for CSVEDHGSLRDTQYF.

This clonotype showed up many times. The chain couples TRBV15 to TRBJ2-6; D perhaps matches TRBD1 (5 bases). Germline V CDR1 and CDR2: LNHNV, YYDKDF (reference sequence). The CDR3 is made up of 17 amino acids. Trimming left V 0 bases short and J 0 bases short, with 9 bases between. The CDR3 region has the DNA TGTGCCACCAGCAGAGATCTAGGGGACTCTGGGGCCAACGTCCTGACTTTC. Amino acid sequence: CATSRDLGDSGANVLTF. Using reference TRBV15 and TRBJ2-6 for the parts outside the CDR3, the full variable domain is DAMVIQNPRYQVTQFGKPVTLSCSQTLNHNVMYWYQQKSSQAPKLLFHYYDKDFNNEADTPDNFQSRRPNTSFCFLDIRSPGLGDTAMYLCATSRDLGDSGANVLTFGAGSRLTVL.

This clonotype is medium-sized. The chain couples TRBV7-2 to TRBJ1-2; 9 bases match TRBD1. Looked up from germline, CDR1 is SGHTA and CDR2 is FQGNSA. The V gene end was trimmed by 2 bases and the J gene end by 4 bases; junction bases not matched to a gene: 2. This CDR3 has 14 residues. The CDR3 region is CASSLPTGGYGYTF. CDR3 nucleotides: TGTGCCAGCAGCTTACCGACAGGGGGCTATGGCTACACCTTC.

The genes are TRBV5-1 and TRBJ1-1; TRBD1 might be the D (5 bases). This CDR3 spans 14 amino acids. Trimming took off 3 bases at V and 3 bases at J, with 12 bases between the two ends. Germline CDR1 SGHRS, CDR2 YFSETQ. CDR3 coding DNA: TGCGCCAGCAGCTACGGGGGTGCGGACACTGAAGCTTTCTTT. It is translated as CASSYGGADTEAFF.

This clonotype was counted only a few times. The V call is TRBV4-3, the J call TRBJ1-3; 7 bases are a match to TRBD1. V shed 2 bases, J shed 0 bases, and the junction held 7 bases outside the gene matches. The length of the CDR3 is 17 residues. Germline assignment: CDR1 LGHNA and CDR2 YSLEER. CDR3 sequence reads: CASSQQTGRDSGNTIYF. In nucleotides, the CDR3 is TGCGCCAGCAGCCAACAGACAGGGCGAGACTCTGGAAACACCATATATTTT.

This clonotype was seen a single time. One base away lies a much larger clone, so this may be a sequencing read error. The J gene is TRBJ1-5, the V gene TRBV6-1, with D tentatively TRBD1 (6 bases). The CDR3 covers 15 residues. CDR1 MNHNS and CDR2 SASEGT come from the germline V gene. CDR3: CSSRRTGFSNQPQHF. The CDR3 DNA reads as TGTTCCAGCAGGCGAACAGGGTTTAGCAATCAGCCCCAGCATTTT.